A selection of T cell receptor beta chains follows, all from one sample in a study of metastatic and nonmetastatic thyroid tumors. TCRdb reprocessed the PCR reads via MiXCR. The data show 15,000 to 17,000 clones, around 25% seen once. The sample taken for sequencing was tumor tissue. These receptors originate from a female donor with papillary thyroid cancer or a benign thyroid nodule (not recorded which). Some clones in this sample may be carry-over from other donors' samples. The CDR3 runs from the conserved cysteine through the conserved F or W. Part of the rows lack a size; the others show once, few, many or a class for expanded clones.

v_call clone_size cdr3_aa
TRBV19 - CASTKFGGVGLAGKETQYF
TRBV20-1 - CSRTGTSRTDTQYF
TRBV18 few CASSHQGAPSYEHYF
TRBV27 few CASSLATGNYEQYF
TRBV6-4 - CASSDVPESKQYF
TRBV11-2 many CASSLLAGYRNSPLHF
TRBV29-1 many CSVVELSYEQYF
TRBV28 many CASSPMVYNQPQHF
TRBV5-5 many CASSFLPGENTEAFF
TRBV28 - CASSPRTGNGTAAQHF
TRBV15 many CATSFRAGASNQPQHF
TRBV2 medium-sized CASSVRYEQYF
TRBV10-3 few CAISESSQYNSPLHF
TRBV6-6 few CASSYASGSLSYNEQFF
TRBV14 many CASRPRNSGGYEQYF
TRBV6-1 medium-sized CASRRGTGMYGELFF
TRBV4-3 - CASSQEGNSNQPQHF
TRBV15 few CATSRVAGAPYEQYF
TRBV19 - CASSRKPVHYNANTGELFF
TRBV3-1 many CASSQGIGGNYGYTF
TRBV25-1 medium-sized CASSEGGDASPLHF
TRBV4-2 many CASSLHPGPTGTGELFF
TRBV11-2 - CASSPGVRETQYF
TRBV20-1 - CSASWTGGYYQYF
TRBV9 - CASSPRPQTGYTF
TRBV20-1 many CSARDSRVYNEQFF
TRBV3-1 many CASSQLWTSGRELFF
TRBV28 medium-sized CASSRPMGQGAHEQYF
TRBV20-1 many CSAAAGTGTDTQYF
TRBV12-3/TRBV12-4 - CASSLQYQETQYF
TRBV10-3 - CAISDLGLGQTSGNTTYF
TRBV18 many CASSPDRDHVF
TRBV20-1 - CSARVDMGRLVYNEQFF
TRBV19 medium-sized CASSRQVQNQPQHF